This TCR beta chain was identified during a study of beta chain features in type 1 diabetes. Study-wide results and limits: Equally in patients and controls, PCR might preferentially amplify shorter templates. Type 1 diabetes patients had moderately but significantly shorter TCRB CDR3s in all four CD4+ subsets.

This clone has only a few counts. Its matching antigen is unknown. There are 15 residues in the CDR3. CDR1 is SGHRS and CDR2 is YFSETQ in the germline V gene. V shed 3 bases, J shed 2 bases, and the junction held 6 bases outside the gene matches. The entirety of the isolated RNA underwent reverse transcription, so expressed TCRB transcripts were sequenced. The protocol was immunoSEQ multiplex PCR, while the TCRdb copy is restricted to in-frame clones and leaves out a portion. The sample lists about 400,000 clones, approximately 12% occurring once. The chain recombines TRBV5-1 with TRBJ2-7; 9 bases agree with TRBD1. This TCR came from a woman aged 18-29 years with type 1 diabetes. Source material: naive CD4+ T cells from blood. CDR3 residues: CASSSLTGGPYEQYF. CDR3 sequence (DNA): TGCGCCAGCAGCTCCCTCACAGGGGGCCCCTACGAGCAGTACTTC.